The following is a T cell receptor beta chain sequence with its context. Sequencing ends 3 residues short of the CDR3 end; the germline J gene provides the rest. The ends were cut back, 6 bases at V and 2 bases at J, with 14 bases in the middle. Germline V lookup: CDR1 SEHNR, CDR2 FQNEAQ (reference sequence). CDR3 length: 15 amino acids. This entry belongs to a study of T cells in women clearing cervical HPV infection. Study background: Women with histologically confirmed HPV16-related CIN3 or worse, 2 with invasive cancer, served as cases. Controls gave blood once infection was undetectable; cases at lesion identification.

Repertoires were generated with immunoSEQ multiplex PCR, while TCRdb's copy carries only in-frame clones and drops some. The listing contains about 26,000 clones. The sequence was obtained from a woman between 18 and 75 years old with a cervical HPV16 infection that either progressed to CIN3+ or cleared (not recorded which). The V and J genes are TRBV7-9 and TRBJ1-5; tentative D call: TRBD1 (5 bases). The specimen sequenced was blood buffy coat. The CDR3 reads CASSREGEGNQPQHF. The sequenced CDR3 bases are TGTGCCAGCAGTAGGGAAGGGGAGGGCAATCAGCCC.